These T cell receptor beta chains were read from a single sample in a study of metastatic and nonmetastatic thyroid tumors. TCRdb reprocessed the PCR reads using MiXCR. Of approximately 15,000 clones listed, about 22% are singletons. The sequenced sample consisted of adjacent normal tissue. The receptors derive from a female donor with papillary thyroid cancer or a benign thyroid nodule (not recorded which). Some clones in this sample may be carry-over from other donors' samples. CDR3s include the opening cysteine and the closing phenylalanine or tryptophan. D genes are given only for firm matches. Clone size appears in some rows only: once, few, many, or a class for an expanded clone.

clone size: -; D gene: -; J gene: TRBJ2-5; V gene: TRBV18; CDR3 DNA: TGTGCCAGCTCACCACTAGTATCGGAGACCCAGTACTTC; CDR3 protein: CASSPLVSETQYF
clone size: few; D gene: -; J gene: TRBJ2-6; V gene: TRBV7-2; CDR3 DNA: TGTGCCAGCAGCTTAGGGTTCTCTGGGGCCAACGTCCTGACTTTC; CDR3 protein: CASSLGFSGANVLTF
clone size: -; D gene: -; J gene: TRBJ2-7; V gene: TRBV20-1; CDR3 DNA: TGCAGTGCTAGAGAAGCGGGCGGGCATACGAAGCAGTACTTC; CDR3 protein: CSAREAGGHTKQYF
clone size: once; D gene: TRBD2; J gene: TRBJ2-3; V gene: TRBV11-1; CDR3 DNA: TGTGCCAGCAGCCCTAGCGGGAGTCTGACAGATACGCAGTATTTT; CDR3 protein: CASSPSGSLTDTQYF
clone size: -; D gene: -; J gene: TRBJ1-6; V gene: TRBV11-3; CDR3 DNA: TGTGCCAGCAGCTTGCATAGAAATTCACCCCTCCACTTT; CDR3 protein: CASSLHRNSPLHF
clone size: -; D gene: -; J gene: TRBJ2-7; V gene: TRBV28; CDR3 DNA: TGTGCCAGCATAGACGCAAGCTCCTACGAGCAGTACTTC; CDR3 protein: CASIDASSYEQYF
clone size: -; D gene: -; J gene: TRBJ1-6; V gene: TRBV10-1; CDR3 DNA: TGCGCCAGCAGTGAGTCTGGGGGGCTGGATTCACCCCTCCACTTT; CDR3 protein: CASSESGGLDSPLHF
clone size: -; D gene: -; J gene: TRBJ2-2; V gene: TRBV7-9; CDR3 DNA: TGTGCCAGCAGACCGGGCGCAGGGAACACCGGGGAGCTGTTTTTT; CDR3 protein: CASRPGAGNTGELFF
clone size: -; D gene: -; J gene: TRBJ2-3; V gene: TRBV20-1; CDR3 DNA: TGCAGTCCCCGGATAAGCACAGATACGCAGTATTTT; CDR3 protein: CSPRISTDTQYF
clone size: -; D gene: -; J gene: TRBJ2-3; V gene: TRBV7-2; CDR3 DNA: TGTGCCAGCAGCTTTGGGGGGGGGCCGGATACGCAGTATTTT; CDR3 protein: CASSFGGGPDTQYF
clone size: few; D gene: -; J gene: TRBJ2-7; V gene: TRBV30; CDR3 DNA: TGTGCCTGGAGTGTACGAAGGGATAGGAGCTCCTACGAGCAGTACTTC; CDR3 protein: CAWSVRRDRSSYEQYF
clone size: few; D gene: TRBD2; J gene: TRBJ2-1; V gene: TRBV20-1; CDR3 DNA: TGCAGTGCTAGAGTACGGGAGGGCCGTAGTAATGAGCAGTTCTTC; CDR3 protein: CSARVREGRSNEQFF
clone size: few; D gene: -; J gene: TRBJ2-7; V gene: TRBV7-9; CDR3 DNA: TGTGCCAGCAGCTTAGAAGTATACGAGCAGTACTTC; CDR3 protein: CASSLEVYEQYF
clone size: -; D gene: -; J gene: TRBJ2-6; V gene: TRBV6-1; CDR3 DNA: TGTGCCAGCAGTGAATTCCCAAAGGCCTCTGGGGCCAACGTCCTGACTTTC; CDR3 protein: CASSEFPKASGANVLTF
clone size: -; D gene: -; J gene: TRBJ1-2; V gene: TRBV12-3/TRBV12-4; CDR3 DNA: TGTGCCAGCAGTGAGACAGATAACTATGGCTACACCTTC; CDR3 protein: CASSETDNYGYTF
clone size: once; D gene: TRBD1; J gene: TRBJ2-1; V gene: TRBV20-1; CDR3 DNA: TGCAGTGCTAGTCCCTCAGCCGGGACAGGGATCTACAATGAGCAGTTCTTC; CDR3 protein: CSASPSAGTGIYNEQFF
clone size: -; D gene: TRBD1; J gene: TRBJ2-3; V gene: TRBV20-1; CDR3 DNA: TGCAGTGCTAGACAAGACAGGGGGGGCACAGATACGCAGTATTTT; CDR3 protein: CSARQDRGGTDTQYF
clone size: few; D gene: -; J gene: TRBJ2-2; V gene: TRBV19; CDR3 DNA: TGTGCCAGTAGTACCCAGGGTACCGGGGAGCTGTTTTTT; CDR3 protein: CASSTQGTGELFF
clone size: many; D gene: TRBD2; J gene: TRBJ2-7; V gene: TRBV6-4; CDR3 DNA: TGTGCCAGCAGGGAAGTCCCAACGCGGGGGAAAATATACGAGCAGTACTTC; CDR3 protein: CASREVPTRGKIYEQYF
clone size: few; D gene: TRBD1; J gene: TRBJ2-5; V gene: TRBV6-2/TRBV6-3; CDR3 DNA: TGTGCCAGCAATGAACAGGGGGCGCGGGAGACCCAATACTTC; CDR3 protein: CASNEQGARETQYF
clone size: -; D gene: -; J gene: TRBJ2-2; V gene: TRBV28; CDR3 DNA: TGTGCCAGCAACCAGCGAATCACCGGGGAGCTGTTTTTT; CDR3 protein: CASNQRITGELFF
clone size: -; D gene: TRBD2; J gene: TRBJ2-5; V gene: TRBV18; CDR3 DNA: TGTGCCAGCTCACCACCGGGACTAGCGGGAGGGCCAGAGACCCAGTACTTC; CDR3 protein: CASSPPGLAGGPETQYF